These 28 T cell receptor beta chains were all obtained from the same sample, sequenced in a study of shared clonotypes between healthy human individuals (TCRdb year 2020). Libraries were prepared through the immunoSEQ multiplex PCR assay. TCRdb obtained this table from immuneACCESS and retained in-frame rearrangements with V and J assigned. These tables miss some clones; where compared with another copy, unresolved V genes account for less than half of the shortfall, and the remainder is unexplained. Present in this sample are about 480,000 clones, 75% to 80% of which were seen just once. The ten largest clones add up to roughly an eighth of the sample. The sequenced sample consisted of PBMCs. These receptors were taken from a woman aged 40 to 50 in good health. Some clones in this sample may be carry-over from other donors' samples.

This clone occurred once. For the CDR3, the DNA is TGCAGTGCTAGAAACTACGAGCAGTACTTC. It encodes CSARNYEQYF. The chain carries TRBV20-1 and TRBJ2-7, with D unclear. Germline assignment: CDR1 DFQATT and CDR2 SNEGSKA (reference sequence). V lost 2 bases and J 3 bases, leaving 2 bases between the germline ends. This CDR3 region has 10 residues.

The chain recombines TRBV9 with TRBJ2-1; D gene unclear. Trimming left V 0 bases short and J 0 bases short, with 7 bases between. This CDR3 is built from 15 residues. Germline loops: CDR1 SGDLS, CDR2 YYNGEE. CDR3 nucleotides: TGTGCCAGCAGCGTAGGTTCGAGCTCCTACAATGAGCAGTTCTTC. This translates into CASSVGSSSYNEQFF.

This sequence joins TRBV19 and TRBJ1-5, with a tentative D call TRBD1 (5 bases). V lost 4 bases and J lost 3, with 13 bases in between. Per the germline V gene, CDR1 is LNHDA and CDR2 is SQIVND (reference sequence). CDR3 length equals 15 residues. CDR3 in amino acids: CASSTSGDNNQPQHF. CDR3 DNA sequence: TGTGCCAGTAGTACCTCGGGGGATAACAATCAGCCCCAGCATTTT.

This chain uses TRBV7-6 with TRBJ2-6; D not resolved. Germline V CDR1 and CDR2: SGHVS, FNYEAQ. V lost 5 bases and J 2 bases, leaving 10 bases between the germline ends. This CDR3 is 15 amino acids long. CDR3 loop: CASSPTNAGANVLTF. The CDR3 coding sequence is TGTGCCAGCAGCCCCACCAATGCTGGGGCCAACGTCCTGACTTTC.

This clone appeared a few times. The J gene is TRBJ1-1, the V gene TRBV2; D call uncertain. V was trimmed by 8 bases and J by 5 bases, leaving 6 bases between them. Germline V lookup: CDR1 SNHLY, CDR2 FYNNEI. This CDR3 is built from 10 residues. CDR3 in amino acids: CASAQTEAFF. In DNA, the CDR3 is TGTGCCAGCGCCCAAACTGAAGCTTTCTTT. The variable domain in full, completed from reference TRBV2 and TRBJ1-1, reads EPEVTQTPSHQVTQMGQEVILRCVPISNHLYFYWYRQILGQKVEFLVSFYNNEISEKSEIFDDQFSVERPDGSNFTLKIRSTKLEDSAMYFCASAQTEAFFGQGTRLTVV.

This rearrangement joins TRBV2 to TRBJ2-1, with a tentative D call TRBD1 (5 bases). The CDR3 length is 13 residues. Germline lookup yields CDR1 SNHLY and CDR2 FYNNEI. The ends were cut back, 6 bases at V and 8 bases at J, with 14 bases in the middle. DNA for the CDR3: TGTGCCAGCAGCGAGTCAGGGTTTGATGAGCAGTTCTTC. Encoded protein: CASSESGFDEQFF.

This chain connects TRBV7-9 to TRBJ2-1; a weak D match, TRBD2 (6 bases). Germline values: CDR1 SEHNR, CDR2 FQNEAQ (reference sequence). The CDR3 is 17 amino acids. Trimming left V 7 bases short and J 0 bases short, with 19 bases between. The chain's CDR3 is CASTWGGSASSYNEQFF. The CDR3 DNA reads TGTGCCAGCACCTGGGGAGGTAGCGCAAGCTCCTACAATGAGCAGTTCTTC.

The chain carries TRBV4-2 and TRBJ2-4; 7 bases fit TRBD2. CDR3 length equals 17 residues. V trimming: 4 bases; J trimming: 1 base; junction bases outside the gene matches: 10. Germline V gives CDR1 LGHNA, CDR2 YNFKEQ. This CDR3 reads CASSPSLGGGAKNIQYF. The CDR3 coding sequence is TGTGCCAGCAGCCCTTCGCTAGGCGGGGGTGCCAAAAACATTCAGTACTTC.

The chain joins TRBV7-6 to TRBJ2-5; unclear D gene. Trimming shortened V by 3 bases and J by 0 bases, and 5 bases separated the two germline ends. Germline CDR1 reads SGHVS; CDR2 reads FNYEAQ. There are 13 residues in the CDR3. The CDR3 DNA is TGTGCCAGCAGCTTGTTGAACCAAGAGACCCAGTACTTC. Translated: CASSLLNQETQYF.

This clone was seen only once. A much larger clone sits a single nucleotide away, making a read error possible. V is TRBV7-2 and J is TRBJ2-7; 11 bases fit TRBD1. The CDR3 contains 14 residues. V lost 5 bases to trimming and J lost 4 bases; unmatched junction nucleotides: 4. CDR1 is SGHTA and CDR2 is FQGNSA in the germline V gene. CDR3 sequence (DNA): TGTGCCAGCAGCCCCGGGACAGGGGGATACGAGCAGTACTTC. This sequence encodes CASSPGTGGYEQYF.

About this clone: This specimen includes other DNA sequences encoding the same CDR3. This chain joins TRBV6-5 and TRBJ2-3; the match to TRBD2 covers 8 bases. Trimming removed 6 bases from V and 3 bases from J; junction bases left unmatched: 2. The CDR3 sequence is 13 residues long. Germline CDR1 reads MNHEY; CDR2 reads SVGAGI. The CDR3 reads CASRTSGTDTQYF. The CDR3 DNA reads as TGTGCCAGCAGAACTAGCGGTACAGATACGCAGTATTTT.

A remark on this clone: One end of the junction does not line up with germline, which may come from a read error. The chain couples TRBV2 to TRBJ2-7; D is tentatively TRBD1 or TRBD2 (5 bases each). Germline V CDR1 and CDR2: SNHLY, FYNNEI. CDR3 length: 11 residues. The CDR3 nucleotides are TGTGCCAGCAGTTTGTTGAGGGACGGTCACTTC. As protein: CASSLLRDGHF.

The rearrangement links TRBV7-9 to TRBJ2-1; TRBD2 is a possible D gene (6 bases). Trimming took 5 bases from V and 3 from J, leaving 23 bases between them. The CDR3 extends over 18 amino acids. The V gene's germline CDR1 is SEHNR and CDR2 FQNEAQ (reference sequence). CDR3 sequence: CASSRLGFDGSSYNEQFF. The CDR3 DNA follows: TGTGCCAGCAGCCGATTGGGGTTTGACGGGAGTAGCTACAATGAGCAGTTCTTC.

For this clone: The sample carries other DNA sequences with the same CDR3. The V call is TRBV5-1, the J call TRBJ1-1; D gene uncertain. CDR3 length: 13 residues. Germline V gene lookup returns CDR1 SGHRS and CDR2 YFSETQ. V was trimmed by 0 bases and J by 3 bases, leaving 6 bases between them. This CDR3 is CASSLAGYTEAFF. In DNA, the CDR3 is TGCGCCAGCAGCTTGGCTGGGTACACTGAAGCTTTCTTT.

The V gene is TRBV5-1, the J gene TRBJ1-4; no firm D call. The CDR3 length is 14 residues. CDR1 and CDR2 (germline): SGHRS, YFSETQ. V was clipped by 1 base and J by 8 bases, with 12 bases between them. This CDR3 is CASSLTSELEKLFF. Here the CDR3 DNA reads TGCGCCAGCAGCTTGACTTCGGAGTTGGAAAAACTGTTTTTT.

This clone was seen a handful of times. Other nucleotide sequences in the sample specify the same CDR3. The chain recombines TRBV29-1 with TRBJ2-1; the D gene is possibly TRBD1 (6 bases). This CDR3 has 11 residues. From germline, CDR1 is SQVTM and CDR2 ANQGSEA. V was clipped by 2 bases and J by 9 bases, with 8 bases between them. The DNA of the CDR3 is TGCAGCGTTGAAAGAGGGGGTGAGCAGTTCTTC. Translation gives CSVERGGEQFF.

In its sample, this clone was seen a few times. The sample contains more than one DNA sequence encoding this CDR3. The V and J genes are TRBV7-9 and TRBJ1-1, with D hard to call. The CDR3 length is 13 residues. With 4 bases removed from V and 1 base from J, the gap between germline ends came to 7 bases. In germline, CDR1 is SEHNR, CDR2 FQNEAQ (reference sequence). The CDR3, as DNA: TGTGCCAGCAGCTCACGGGGGAACACTGAAGCTTTCTTT. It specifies CASSSRGNTEAFF. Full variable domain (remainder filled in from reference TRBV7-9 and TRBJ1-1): DTGVSQNPRHKITKRGQNVTFRCDPISEHNRLYWYRQTLGQGPEFLTYFQNEAQLEKSRLLSDRFSAERPKGSFSTLEIQRTEQGDSAMYLCASSSRGNTEAFFGQGTRLTVV.

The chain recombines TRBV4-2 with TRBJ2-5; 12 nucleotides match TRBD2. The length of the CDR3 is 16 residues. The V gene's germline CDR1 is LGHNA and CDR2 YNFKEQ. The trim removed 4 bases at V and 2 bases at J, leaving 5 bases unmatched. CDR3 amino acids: CASSPGLAGSQETQYF. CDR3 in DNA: TGTGCCAGCAGCCCAGGACTAGCGGGGTCTCAAGAGACCCAGTACTTC.

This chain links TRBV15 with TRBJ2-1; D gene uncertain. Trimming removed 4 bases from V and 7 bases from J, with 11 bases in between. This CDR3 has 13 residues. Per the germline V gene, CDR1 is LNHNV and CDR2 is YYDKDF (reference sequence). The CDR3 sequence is CATSIRISNEQFF. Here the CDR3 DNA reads TGTGCCACCAGCATCCGGATTAGTAATGAGCAGTTCTTC.

The CDR3 DNA reads as TGTGCCAGCAGCTTAGTTTTTCAAGAGACCCAGTACTTC. Its translation: CASSLVFQETQYF. V gene TRBV7-2 combines with J gene TRBJ2-5; D is ambiguous. CDR3 length equals 13 residues. The germline V gene encodes CDR1 SGHTA and CDR2 FQGNSA. Trimming removed 1 base from V and 2 bases from J, with 5 bases in between.

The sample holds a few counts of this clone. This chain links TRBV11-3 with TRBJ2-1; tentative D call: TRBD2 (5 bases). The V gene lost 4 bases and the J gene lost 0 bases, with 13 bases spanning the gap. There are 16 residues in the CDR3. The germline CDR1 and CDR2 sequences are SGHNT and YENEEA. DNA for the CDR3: TGTGCCAGCAGCTCGAGGACGGGGAGCTCCTACAATGAGCAGTTCTTC. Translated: CASSSRTGSSYNEQFF.

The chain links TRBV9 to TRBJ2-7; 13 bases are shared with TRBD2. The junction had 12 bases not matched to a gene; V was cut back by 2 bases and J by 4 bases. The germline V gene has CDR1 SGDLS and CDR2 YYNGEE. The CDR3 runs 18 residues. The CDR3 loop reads CASSVSNGLAGEGYEQYF. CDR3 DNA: TGTGCCAGCAGCGTCTCGAATGGACTAGCGGGAGAAGGGTACGAGCAGTACTTC.

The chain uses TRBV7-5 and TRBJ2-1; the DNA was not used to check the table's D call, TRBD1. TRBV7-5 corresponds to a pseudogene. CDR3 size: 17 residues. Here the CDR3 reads CARSLAERQSYYNEQFF. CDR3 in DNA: TGTGCCAGAAGCTTAGCCGAAAGACAGTCTTACTACAATGAGCAGTTCTTC.

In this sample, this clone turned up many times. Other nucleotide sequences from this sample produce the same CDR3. The CDR3 sequence: CASARTGLGDEQYF. CDR3 in DNA: TGTGCTAGTGCCCGTACTGGGCTGGGCGACGAGCAGTACTTC. The chain employs TRBV12-5 and TRBJ2-7; D uncertain. CDR3 length equals 14 residues. V was shortened by 7 bases and J by 5 bases, with 18 bases between the two germline ends. Per the germline V gene, CDR1 is LGHNT and CDR2 is FRNRAP.

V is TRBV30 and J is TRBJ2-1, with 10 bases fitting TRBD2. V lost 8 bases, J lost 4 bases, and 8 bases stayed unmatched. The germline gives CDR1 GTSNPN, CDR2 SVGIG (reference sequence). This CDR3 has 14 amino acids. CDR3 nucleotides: TGTGCCCGGACGGCTAGCGGGAGATACAATGAGCAGTTCTTC. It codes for CARTASGRYNEQFF.

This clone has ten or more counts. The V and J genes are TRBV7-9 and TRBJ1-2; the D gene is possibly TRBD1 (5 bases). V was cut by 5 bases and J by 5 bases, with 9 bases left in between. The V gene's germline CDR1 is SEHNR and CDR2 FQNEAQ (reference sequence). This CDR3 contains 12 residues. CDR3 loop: CASSKTDYGYTF. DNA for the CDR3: TGTGCCAGCAGCAAGACAGATTATGGCTACACCTTC.

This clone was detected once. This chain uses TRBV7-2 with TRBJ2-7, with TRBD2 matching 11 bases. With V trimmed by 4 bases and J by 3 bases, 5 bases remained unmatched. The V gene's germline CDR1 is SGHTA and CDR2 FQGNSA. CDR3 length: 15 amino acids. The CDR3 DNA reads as TGTGCCAGCAGCTACAGACTAGCGGGAAACTACGAGCAGTACTTC. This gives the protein CASSYRLAGNYEQYF.

The CDR3 sequence is CASSQGRGLGNTGELFF. In DNA, the CDR3 is TGCGCCAGCAGCCAAGGAAGGGGACTAGGTAACACCGGGGAGCTGTTTTTT. This chain uses TRBV4-1 with TRBJ2-2, with TRBD2 identical over 8 bases. Looked up from germline, CDR1 is MGHRA and CDR2 is YSYEKL. Losses at the gene ends were 1 base for V and 2 bases for J; bases not matched to a gene: 6. This CDR3 contains 17 residues.